This entry lists 11 T cell receptor beta chains sequenced from one sample in a study of T cells in Graves' hyperthyroidism and ophthalmopathy. There were TCR beta CDR3 regions amplified from RNA transcripts. First-round RT-PCR with HTBI primers amplified the TCR CDR3 region. TCRdb redid the calling of the multiplex PCR reads with MiXCR, one entry per CDR3 protein. Among 500,000 to 650,000 distinct CDR3 sequences listed, roughly 15% were seen once. Input material: blood. The receptors originated from a woman aged 40 to 55 with Graves' hyperthyroidism.

This clonotype appeared many times. The rearrangement joins TRBV20-1 to TRBJ1-1; 9 bases agree with TRBD1. V trimming: 2 bases; J trimming: 4 bases; junction bases outside the gene matches: 8. Germline CDR1 reads DFQATT; CDR2 reads SNEGSKA (reference sequence). This CDR3 spans 15 amino acids. CDR3 sequence: CSARPSGTGITEAFF. The CDR3 coding sequence is TGCAGTGCTAGACCCTCAGGGACAGGGATCACTGAAGCTTTCTTT.

Concerning this clonotype itself: One end of the junction varies from germline; a read error may be responsible. The chain joins TRBV27 to TRBJ2-6; the D gene is possibly TRBD1 (6 bases). This CDR3 is 17 amino acids long. Germline values: CDR1 MNHEY, CDR2 SMNVEV (reference sequence). The CDR3 is CAGRIGQTIGGANVLTF. In DNA form, the CDR3 reads TGTGCCGGCAGGATCGGACAGACTATAGGTGGGGCCAACGTCCTGACTTTC.

As for this clonotype: This could be a read error, since a much larger clone is one nucleotide away. This sequence joins TRBV6-1 and TRBJ2-1, with D maybe TRBD1 (6 bases). Germline CDR1 is MNHNS and CDR2 is SASEGT. The CDR3 spans 13 residues. The ends were cut back, 6 bases at V and 9 bases at J, with 15 bases in the middle. The DNA for the CDR3 is TGTGCCAGCAGGCCAGGACAGCTCAGTGAGCAGTTCTTC. This translates into CASRPGQLSEQFF.

At least ten counts were recorded for this clonotype. V and J are TRBV29-1 and TRBJ1-1; unclear D gene. Germline V gene sequence: CDR1 SQVTM, CDR2 ANQGSEA. This CDR3 region has 14 residues. Between the trimmed V and J ends, which lost 7 bases and 5 bases, there was a span of 20 bases. CDR3 region: CSATVGGVPTEAFF. CDR3 DNA sequence: TGCAGCGCAACGGTGGGTGGGGTTCCAACTGAAGCTTTCTTT.

The DNA of the CDR3 is TGTGCCAGTAGTATAGACGCGTACAATGAGCAGTTCTTC. This sequence encodes CASSIDAYNEQFF. This chain joins TRBV19 and TRBJ2-1; the D is unclear. The V and J ends lost 0 bases and 4 bases respectively, with 4 bases between them. The CDR3 spans 13 residues. Germline CDR1 reads LNHDA; CDR2 reads SQIVND (reference sequence).

This chain's CDR3 is CASSSQGQNHEQYF. CDR3 DNA sequence: TGCGCCAGCAGCTCACAAGGACAGAACCACGAGCAGTACTTC. J is TRBJ2-7 and V is TRBV5-1; possible D gene TRBD1, 6 bases. This CDR3 has 14 amino acids. Germline V gene data show CDR1 as SGHRS and CDR2 as YFSETQ. With 3 bases removed from V and 5 bases from J, the gap between germline ends came to 15 bases.

In this sample, this clonotype turned up many times. The chain carries TRBV30 and TRBJ1-2; D gene uncertain. CDR3 length equals 13 residues. Germline V CDR1 and CDR2: GTSNPN, SVGIG (reference sequence). The V end lost 5 bases, the J end lost 3 bases, and 13 bases lay between the germline ends. DNA of the CDR3: TGTGCCTGGCAACAGCAGAACGACTATGGCTACACCTTC. Amino acid sequence: CAWQQQNDYGYTF.

This chain connects TRBV5-1 to TRBJ1-6, with 7 bases that match TRBD1. This CDR3 is built from 16 residues. Losses at the gene ends were 7 bases for V and 7 bases for J; bases not matched to a gene: 14. Germline V gene data show CDR1 as SGHRS and CDR2 as YFSETQ. DNA for the CDR3: TGCGCCAGCCGCCCCGACCCGGGACAGAACAATTCACCCCTCCACTTT. Translating it yields CASRPDPGQNNSPLHF.

This clonotype was recorded many times. The V call is TRBV18, the J call TRBJ2-1; TRBD1 agrees at 8 bases. Germline V gene data show CDR1 as KGHSH and CDR2 as LQKENI. The length of the CDR3 is 16 residues. Losses at the gene ends were 2 bases for V and 4 bases for J; bases not matched to a gene: 7. The CDR3 bases are TGTGCCAGCTCACCAGTTCAGGGGGCCACTTACAATGAGCAGTTCTTC. Residues: CASSPVQGATYNEQFF.

The sample holds one count of this clonotype. This sequence joins TRBV3-1 and TRBJ2-5, with 7 nucleotides matching TRBD1. Looked up from germline, CDR1 is LGHDT and CDR2 is YNNKEL (reference sequence). The CDR3 runs 16 residues. V lost 1 base and J lost 1; bases outside the gene matches: 6. CDR3 amino acids: CASSQVLQGTQETQYF. For the CDR3, the DNA is TGTGCCAGCAGCCAAGTCCTACAGGGGACCCAAGAGACCCAGTACTTC.

This clonotype occurred many times. This chain links TRBV2 with TRBJ2-6; the D is unclear. Germline lookup yields CDR1 SNHLY and CDR2 FYNNEI. The CDR3 sequence is 17 residues long. V was clipped by 6 bases and J by 0 bases, with 15 bases between them. The CDR3 is CASSGDFLSSGANVLTF. The CDR3 region has the DNA TGTGCCAGCAGCGGCGACTTCCTGAGCTCTGGGGCCAACGTCCTGACTTTC.